These T cell receptor beta chains were read from a single sample in a study of T cells in localized non-small cell lung cancer. The protocol was immunoSEQ multiplex PCR, while the TCRdb copy is restricted to in-frame clones and leaves out a portion. The table has approximately 29,000 clones, roughly 90% seen once. Sequencing was performed on peripheral blood, taken before any cancer treatment. The receptors shown here come from a male donor aged 60 or over with stage I lung adenocarcinoma. CDR3s include the opening cysteine and the closing phenylalanine or tryptophan. D genes are given only for firm matches. Size is omitted from some rows. Given values are once, few, many or a class for expanded clones.

V gene: TRBV7-2; J gene: TRBJ1-2; clone size: .; D gene: .; CDR3 DNA: TGTGCCAGCGGGGGCAGTAACTATGGCTACACCTTC; CDR3 protein: CASGGSNYGYTF
V gene: TRBV11-2; J gene: TRBJ2-1; clone size: .; D gene: TRBD2; CDR3 DNA: TGTGCCAGCAGCTTAGCGGGGGGATCCTACAATGAGCAGTTCTTC; CDR3 protein: CASSLAGGSYNEQFF
V gene: TRBV6-1; J gene: TRBJ1-2; clone size: .; D gene: .; CDR3 DNA: TGTGCCAGCAGTGATATGGGGAGGAGAAACTATGGCTACACCTTC; CDR3 protein: CASSDMGRRNYGYTF
V gene: TRBV28; J gene: TRBJ2-7; clone size: .; D gene: .; CDR3 DNA: TGTGCCAGCCGGGACGGCTCCTACGAGCAGTACTTC; CDR3 protein: CASRDGSYEQYF
V gene: TRBV9; J gene: TRBJ2-2; clone size: few; D gene: TRBD1; CDR3 DNA: TGTGCCAGCAGCCCCGGGACAGGGAAAAGCGGCGGGGAGCTGTTTTTT; CDR3 protein: CASSPGTGKSGGELFF
V gene: TRBV12-5; J gene: TRBJ2-7; clone size: .; D gene: TRBD1; CDR3 DNA: TGTGCTAGTGGTATCAGGGGGCGATGCTCCGAGCAGTACTTC; CDR3 protein: CASGIRGRCSEQYF
V gene: TRBV6-6; J gene: TRBJ2-2; clone size: .; D gene: .; CDR3 DNA: TGTGCCAGCAGTCCCAGACTAACCACCGGGGAGCTGTTTTTT; CDR3 protein: CASSPRLTTGELFF
V gene: TRBV11-3; J gene: TRBJ2-5; clone size: .; D gene: .; CDR3 DNA: TGTGCCAGCAGCTTAGAGGCGGGCGAGACCCAGTACTTC; CDR3 protein: CASSLEAGETQYF
V gene: TRBV11-2; J gene: TRBJ2-5; clone size: once; D gene: .; CDR3 DNA: TGTGCCAGCAGCTTAGGATTGAGAGAGACCCAGTACTTC; CDR3 protein: CASSLGLRETQYF
V gene: TRBV27; J gene: TRBJ2-5; clone size: .; D gene: TRBD1; CDR3 DNA: TGTGCCAGCAGTTTAACGGGACAGGGTAGGGGGACCCAGTACTTC; CDR3 protein: CASSLTGQGRGTQYF
V gene: TRBV28; J gene: TRBJ2-6; clone size: .; D gene: .; CDR3 DNA: TGTGCCAGCAGCCGACGACCTGGGGCCAACGTCCTGACTTTC; CDR3 protein: CASSRRPGANVLTF
V gene: TRBV19; J gene: TRBJ1-2; clone size: .; D gene: .; CDR3 DNA: TGTGCCAGTCTCCGGTTTGGGGCTAACTATGGCTACACCTTC; CDR3 protein: CASLRFGANYGYTF
V gene: TRBV7-3; J gene: TRBJ1-5; clone size: once; D gene: .; CDR3 DNA: TGTGCCAGCAGCTTAACGAGCAATCAGCCCCAGCATTTT; CDR3 protein: CASSLTSNQPQHF
V gene: TRBV18; J gene: TRBJ1-5; clone size: .; D gene: .; CDR3 DNA: TGTGCCAGCTCACCCGGGAGCGATCAGCCCCAGCATTTT; CDR3 protein: CASSPGSDQPQHF
V gene: TRBV2; J gene: TRBJ1-2; clone size: .; D gene: .; CDR3 DNA: TGTGCCAGCAGTGAACGGCGTGACGGCTATGGCTACACCTTC; CDR3 protein: CASSERRDGYGYTF
V gene: TRBV30; J gene: TRBJ2-7; clone size: .; D gene: TRBD1; CDR3 DNA: TGTGCCTTCAAACAGGGGCCCTACGAGCAGTACTTC; CDR3 protein: CAFKQGPYEQYF
V gene: TRBV25-1; J gene: TRBJ1-2; clone size: .; D gene: TRBD1; CDR3 DNA: TGTGCCAGCAGTGCTCGGACAGGGGGCCGACGTGGCTACACCTTC; CDR3 protein: CASSARTGGRRGYTF
V gene: TRBV7-9; J gene: TRBJ2-1; clone size: .; D gene: .; CDR3 DNA: TGTGCCAGCAGCTTAGTCGGAGGTGGGGGGGCCGACGATGAGCAGTTCTTC; CDR3 protein: CASSLVGGGGADDEQFF
V gene: TRBV30; J gene: TRBJ2-2; clone size: .; D gene: .; CDR3 DNA: TGTGCCTGGAGGAATGAGAGGGAGACCGGGGAGCTGTTTTTT; CDR3 protein: CAWRNERETGELFF
V gene: TRBV29-1; J gene: TRBJ2-3; clone size: .; D gene: TRBD2; CDR3 DNA: TGCAGCGTTGAAATAGCGGGGGGCAACACAGATACGCAGTATTTT; CDR3 protein: CSVEIAGGNTDTQYF
V gene: TRBV28; J gene: TRBJ1-4; clone size: .; D gene: .; CDR3 DNA: TGTGCCAGCCAGCCCCTGGGTTCTCGGGATTGGGGGGGCCGATACGAAAAACTGTTTTTT; CDR3 protein: CASQPLGSRDWGGRYEKLFF
V gene: TRBV6-6; J gene: TRBJ1-5; clone size: .; D gene: .; CDR3 DNA: TGTGCCAGCAGTTACCCCGCAGGGCCCCAGCATTTT; CDR3 protein: CASSYPAGPQHF
V gene: TRBV7-9; J gene: TRBJ1-2; clone size: once; D gene: .; CDR3 DNA: TGTGCCAGCATTAAGGGTCGTAACTATGGCTACACCTTC; CDR3 protein: CASIKGRNYGYTF
V gene: TRBV11-2; J gene: TRBJ2-3; clone size: .; D gene: TRBD2; CDR3 DNA: TGTGCCAGCAGCTCACAGACTAGCGGGACAGATACGCAGTATTTT; CDR3 protein: CASSSQTSGTDTQYF
V gene: TRBV7-2; J gene: TRBJ2-7; clone size: few; D gene: .; CDR3 DNA: TGTGCCAGCAGCCCTTATTCGGGGGTAACGATCTACGAGCAGTACTTC; CDR3 protein: CASSPYSGVTIYEQYF
V gene: TRBV19; J gene: TRBJ1-5; clone size: .; D gene: TRBD1; CDR3 DNA: TGTGCCAGTACCCTGTTGGGGACAGGTGATCAGCCCCAGCATTTT; CDR3 protein: CASTLLGTGDQPQHF
V gene: TRBV6-6; J gene: TRBJ2-7; clone size: .; D gene: TRBD1; CDR3 DNA: TGTGCCAGCACCCCGACAGGGGCCTACGAGCAGTACTTC; CDR3 protein: CASTPTGAYEQYF
V gene: TRBV5-1; J gene: TRBJ2-3; clone size: .; D gene: .; CDR3 DNA: TGCGCCAGCAGCTTGGTGGGGCAGGGGATAGATACGCAGTATTTT; CDR3 protein: CASSLVGQGIDTQYF
V gene: TRBV4-2; J gene: TRBJ1-2; clone size: .; D gene: .; CDR3 DNA: TGTGCCAGCAGCCAAACGGGGGACAACTATGGCTACACCTTC; CDR3 protein: CASSQTGDNYGYTF
V gene: TRBV7-2; J gene: TRBJ1-2; clone size: .; D gene: .; CDR3 DNA: TGTGCCAGCAACGAAGCTAACTATGGCTACACCTTC; CDR3 protein: CASNEANYGYTF
V gene: TRBV9; J gene: TRBJ1-2; clone size: .; D gene: .; CDR3 DNA: TGTGCCAGCAGCGCGGGACCTAACTATGGCTACACCTTC; CDR3 protein: CASSAGPNYGYTF
V gene: TRBV6-5; J gene: TRBJ2-3; clone size: .; D gene: .; CDR3 DNA: TGTGCCAGCAGTTACTCTTCAGATACGCAGTATTTT; CDR3 protein: CASSYSSDTQYF
V gene: TRBV4-1; J gene: TRBJ2-1; clone size: .; D gene: .; CDR3 DNA: TGCGCCGCCTCCACAGAGGGCGAGCAGTTCTTC; CDR3 protein: CAASTEGEQFF
V gene: TRBV4-2; J gene: TRBJ2-2; clone size: .; D gene: .; CDR3 DNA: TGTGCCAGCAGCCAAGGGAAGGACACCGGGGAGCTGTTTTTT; CDR3 protein: CASSQGKDTGELFF
V gene: TRBV5-1; J gene: TRBJ2-3; clone size: .; D gene: .; CDR3 DNA: TGCGCCAGCAGCACTGGACAGAGTGCCGATACGCAGTATTTT; CDR3 protein: CASSTGQSADTQYF
V gene: TRBV15; J gene: TRBJ1-5; clone size: .; D gene: TRBD1; CDR3 DNA: TGTGCCACCAGCAGACAAACAGGGGACAATCAGCCCCAGCATTTT; CDR3 protein: CATSRQTGDNQPQHF
V gene: TRBV27; J gene: TRBJ1-2; clone size: .; D gene: .; CDR3 DNA: TGTGCCAGCAGTCACCGAGGGAGGGATGGCTACACCTTC; CDR3 protein: CASSHRGRDGYTF
V gene: TRBV9; J gene: TRBJ2-7; clone size: .; D gene: .; CDR3 DNA: TGTGCCAGCAGCGTCGGAGCGCTTGGTACCTACGAGCAGTACTTC; CDR3 protein: CASSVGALGTYEQYF
V gene: TRBV5-3; J gene: TRBJ2-2; clone size: .; D gene: .; CDR3 DNA: TGTGCCAGAAGCCTTCCGGAGAACACCGGGGAGCTGTTTTTT; CDR3 protein: CARSLPENTGELFF
V gene: TRBV7-2; J gene: TRBJ1-1; clone size: once; D gene: TRBD1; CDR3 DNA: TGTGCCAGCAGCCAAAAGACAGGGGCCCTCACTGAAGCTTTCTTT; CDR3 protein: CASSQKTGALTEAFF
V gene: TRBV30; J gene: TRBJ2-3; clone size: .; D gene: TRBD1; CDR3 DNA: TGTGCCTGGACCCGGACAGGGTATGGCACAGATACGCAGTATTTT; CDR3 protein: CAWTRTGYGTDTQYF
V gene: TRBV25-1; J gene: TRBJ2-1; clone size: once; D gene: TRBD2; CDR3 DNA: TGTGCCAGCAGTGAATATGCTAGCGGGGGGTCTAATGAGCAGTTCTTC; CDR3 protein: CASSEYASGGSNEQFF
V gene: TRBV9; J gene: TRBJ2-3; clone size: .; D gene: .; CDR3 DNA: TGTGCCAGCACCCGAGACCCCCAGGTGGGGGCCACAGATACGCAGTATTTT; CDR3 protein: CASTRDPQVGATDTQYF
V gene: TRBV5-1; J gene: TRBJ2-7; clone size: .; D gene: TRBD2; CDR3 DNA: TGCGCCAGCAGTCAGATCCCGGGACTAGATGTAAACGAGCAGTACTTC; CDR3 protein: CASSQIPGLDVNEQYF
V gene: TRBV6-5; J gene: TRBJ2-1; clone size: few; D gene: TRBD2; CDR3 DNA: TGTGCCAGCAGTGTGTCTAGCGGGTTCAATGAGCAGTTCTTC; CDR3 protein: CASSVSSGFNEQFF
V gene: TRBV27; J gene: TRBJ1-1; clone size: .; D gene: .; CDR3 DNA: TGTGCCAGCAGTCACAGGAAGGAGGGCACTGAAGCTTTCTTT; CDR3 protein: CASSHRKEGTEAFF
V gene: TRBV10-3; J gene: TRBJ2-3; clone size: .; D gene: TRBD2; CDR3 DNA: TGTGCCATCAGTGAAGGAGCGGGGAGGGATACGCAGTATTTT; CDR3 protein: CAISEGAGRDTQYF
V gene: TRBV25-1; J gene: TRBJ2-5; clone size: few; D gene: .; CDR3 DNA: TGTGCCAGCAGTGATAGCGGAGTCCAAGAGACCCAGTACTTC; CDR3 protein: CASSDSGVQETQYF
V gene: TRBV19; J gene: TRBJ1-4; clone size: .; D gene: .; CDR3 DNA: TGTGCCAGTAGGCCGGGACTGGAAAATGAAAAACTGTTTTTT; CDR3 protein: CASRPGLENEKLFF
V gene: TRBV19; J gene: TRBJ2-7; clone size: .; D gene: .; CDR3 DNA: TGTGCCAGTAGTATTGGGGACGGAACCTACGAGCAGTACTTC; CDR3 protein: CASSIGDGTYEQYF
V gene: TRBV6-5; J gene: TRBJ1-1; clone size: .; D gene: .; CDR3 DNA: TGTGCCAGCAGGGGACAAATGAACACTGAAGCTTTCTTT; CDR3 protein: CASRGQMNTEAFF
V gene: TRBV7-9; J gene: TRBJ1-6; clone size: .; D gene: .; CDR3 DNA: TGTGCCAGCAGCTTGGAGGGCCCCAATTCACCCCTCCACTTT; CDR3 protein: CASSLEGPNSPLHF
V gene: TRBV5-1; J gene: TRBJ2-5; clone size: .; D gene: TRBD2; CDR3 DNA: TGCGCCAGCAGCGGGACTAGCGGTCAAGAGACCCAGTACTTC; CDR3 protein: CASSGTSGQETQYF
V gene: TRBV4-2; J gene: TRBJ1-5; clone size: medium-sized; D gene: TRBD1; CDR3 DNA: TGTGCCAGCAGCGTACGGACAGGGGGCACTCAGCCCCAGCATTTT; CDR3 protein: CASSVRTGGTQPQHF
V gene: TRBV6-5; J gene: TRBJ1-1; clone size: .; D gene: .; CDR3 DNA: TGTGCCAGCAGTTACTCGAGATCCACTGAAGCTTTCTTT; CDR3 protein: CASSYSRSTEAFF
V gene: TRBV6-1; J gene: TRBJ2-3; clone size: .; D gene: .; CDR3 DNA: TGTGCCAGCAGTGAAATGGCGGGGCGGACAGATACGCAGTATTTT; CDR3 protein: CASSEMAGRTDTQYF